This is a list of T cell receptor beta chains from one sample in a study of human thymus T cells. Here immunoSEQ multiplex PCR was the method, and the copy in TCRdb shows in-frame clones only, minus some. The sample gives roughly 54,000 clones, over 85% of which show up once; around 5.9% is in the top ten. The sequenced sample was blood. All receptors come from a boy younger than two with a congenital heart defect but otherwise immunologically healthy. Both conserved end residues are trimmed from each CDR3. The D gene is left open where the match is weak. Size tells how often a clone was seen (once, few, many) or the class of an expanded clone, and some rows leave it out.

J gene	clone size	V gene	D gene	CDR3 protein
TRBJ1-5	.	TRBV6-1	.	ASSDSPGGQPQH
TRBJ2-7	.	TRBV5-1	TRBD1	ASSLGGQGTYEQY
TRBJ2-5	.	TRBV2	TRBD1	ASILDRGQETQY
TRBJ2-1	.	TRBV6-6	TRBD1	ATWTGVYNEQF
TRBJ1-2	.	TRBV6-1	.	ASSGEGPGIYT
TRBJ2-5	.	TRBV5-1	.	ASSFSDLETQY
TRBJ2-1	.	TRBV9	.	ASSVVGSSYNEQF
TRBJ2-3	.	TRBV9	.	ASSVESQKTGTQY
TRBJ2-3	.	TRBV9	.	ASSPIPARGTDTQY
TRBJ2-3	.	TRBV27	TRBD2	PGGVGGADTQY
TRBJ2-5	.	TRBV4-1	.	ASSPRDWYQETQY
TRBJ1-4	.	TRBV4-3	.	ASSQGDGTTNEKLF
TRBJ1-1	few	TRBV9	.	AQCRCTEAF
TRBJ2-1	.	TRBV6-6	TRBD1	ASSSHKTGRNEQF
TRBJ2-3	.	TRBV9	TRBD2	ASSASGGMDTQY
TRBJ1-2	.	TRBV6-1	.	ASSEPGGAEGYT
TRBJ2-7	.	TRBV9	TRBD1	ASSAGTGGYEQY
TRBJ2-3	.	TRBV29-1	.	SGRWGPTTDTQY
TRBJ2-7	.	TRBV6-1	TRBD2	ASSEGETSGAYEQY
TRBJ1-1	.	TRBV5-3	.	ARSLGRLNTEAF